This entry describes one TCR beta chain. The sample originates from a study of blood T cell repertoires in COVID-19. Clones were read by immunoSEQ multiplex PCR, and TCRdb kept only the in-frame ones, dropping some. The top ten hold 2.5% to 3% of the sample, which has approximately 210,000 clones, about 83% seen once. Germline CDR1 reads SGHAT; CDR2 reads FQNNGV. The CDR3 is made up of 13 amino acids. With V trimmed by 4 bases and J by 10 bases, 9 bases remained unmatched. This sequence originates from a woman aged 40 to 50 with active or convalescent COVID-19. The rearrangement joins TRBV11-2 to TRBJ1-1, with 7 bases matching TRBD1. Specimen: peripheral blood. The CDR3 sequence: CASSSDRAEVAFF. CDR3 DNA sequence: TGTGCCAGCAGCTCTGACAGGGCGGAGGTAGCTTTCTTT.